A single sample is the source of the 22 T cell receptor beta chains below, sequenced in a study of T cell repertoires in ileal Crohn's disease. The table came from immunoSEQ multiplex PCR; TCRdb's copy has only in-frame clones and leaves some out. The sample has 5,000 or so clones, roughly 80% seen once. Sequencing used ileal tissue. These receptors were taken from an adult with Crohn's disease.

This sequence joins TRBV2 and TRBJ1-1; D gene unclear. The CDR3 consists of 15 residues. Trimming took 1 base from V and 5 from J, leaving 14 bases between them. CDR1 and CDR2 (germline): SNHLY, FYNNEI. The DNA for the CDR3 is TGTGCCAGCAGTGAAGATCTGTCGGGGAGTACTGAAGCTTTCTTT. It encodes CASSEDLSGSTEAFF.

J is TRBJ2-2 and V is TRBV4-3; weak D call: TRBD2 (6 bases). The CDR3 has 16 amino acids. V lost 0 bases, J lost 7 bases, and 15 bases lay in between. The germline V gene encodes CDR1 LGHNA and CDR2 YSLEER. CDR3 in DNA: TGCGCCAGCAGCCAAGATAGGGCTAGCGCGAACGGGGAGCTGTTTTTT. This gives the protein CASSQDRASANGELFF.

V is TRBV18 and J is TRBJ2-3, with TRBD2 as a possible D gene (6 bases). This CDR3 comprises 15 residues. The V gene lost 2 bases and the J gene lost 4 bases, with 13 bases spanning the gap. The germline gives CDR1 KGHSH, CDR2 LQKENI. For the CDR3, the DNA is TGTGCCAGCTCACCAGACGGCGGGGTAGCAGATACGCAGTATTTT. Residues: CASSPDGGVADTQYF.

This chain connects TRBV5-1 to TRBJ2-5; unclear D gene. Trimming cost V 0 bases and J 0 bases, with 12 bases left between them. The CDR3 runs to 16 residues. CDR1 and CDR2 from the germline V gene are SGHRS and YFSETQ. CDR3 in amino acids: CASSLDGGTYQETQYF. The CDR3 region has the DNA TGCGCCAGCAGCTTGGATGGTGGCACGTACCAAGAGACCCAGTACTTC.

This chain joins TRBV6-5 and TRBJ1-2; 8 positions match TRBD1. The CDR3 is 14 amino acids. CDR1 MNHEY and CDR2 SVGAGI come from the germline V gene. V lost 1 base to trimming and J lost 7 bases; unmatched junction nucleotides: 5. CDR3 bases: TGTGCCAGCAGTTACTTGACAGGGGTGTCTGGCTACACCTTC. Translation: CASSYLTGVSGYTF.

This rearrangement joins TRBV5-6 to TRBJ1-1; 7 bases are shared with TRBD1. Trimming at V came to 4 bases and at J to 6 bases, leaving 6 bases not matched to a gene. The CDR3 has 13 residues. CDR1 and CDR2 (germline): SGHDT, YYEEEE. The CDR3 nucleotides read TGTGCCAGCAGCACAGACAGGGCCGCTGAAGCTTTCTTT. It codes for CASSTDRAAEAFF.

The rearrangement joins TRBV7-2 to TRBJ1-4; tentatively, D is TRBD1 (6 bases). V was pared by 3 bases and J by 0 bases, with 8 bases between. Germline V lookup: CDR1 SGHTA, CDR2 FQGNSA. This CDR3 is built from 15 residues. The DNA for the CDR3 is TGTGCCAGCAGCTTGACAGGCTCAACTAATGAAAAACTGTTTTTT. This codes for CASSLTGSTNEKLFF.

In DNA, the CDR3 is TGTGCCAGCTCGCGCGAGGAGTCTGGGGCCAACGTCCTGACTTTC. Protein sequence: CASSREESGANVLTF. The V and J genes are TRBV18 and TRBJ2-6; D unclear. The V end was cut by 6 bases, the J end by 1 base, with 10 bases between. This CDR3 is built from 15 residues. The germline V gene encodes CDR1 KGHSH and CDR2 LQKENI. Filled out from reference TRBV18 and TRBJ2-6, the complete variable domain reads NAGVMQNPRHLVRRRGQEARLRCSPMKGHSHVYWYRQLPEEGLKFMVYLQKENIIDESGMPKERFSAEFPKEGPSILRIQQVVRGDSAAYFCASSREESGANVLTFGAGSRLTVL.

Points on this clone: Distinct nucleotide sequences in the sample also encode this CDR3. The chain uses TRBV2 and TRBJ1-5; no firm D call. Germline V gives CDR1 SNHLY, CDR2 FYNNEI. Deletions cut 3 bases from V and 2 bases from J, with 5 bases between. CDR3 length: 13 amino acids. Here the CDR3 DNA reads TGTGCCAGCAGTGAGCCAGGCAATCAGCCCCAGCATTTT. Amino acid sequence: CASSEPGNQPQHF.

This rearrangement joins TRBV5-6 to TRBJ1-1, with a weak D call TRBD1 (5 bases). Deletions cut 1 base from V and 4 bases from J, with 11 bases between. The CDR3 covers 14 residues. CDR1 is SGHDT and CDR2 is YYEEEE in the germline V gene. DNA of the CDR3: TGTGCCAGCAGCTTGAAAGGGGTGATCACTGAAGCTTTCTTT. It codes for CASSLKGVITEAFF.

J is TRBJ1-1 and V is TRBV28, with 9 bases matching TRBD1. Germline CDR1 reads MDHEN; CDR2 reads SYDVKM. The CDR3 consists of 14 residues. V shed 5 bases and J 2 bases; nucleotides not matched to a gene: 3. DNA of the CDR3: TGTGCCAGCAGTAAGGGACAGGGTAACACTGAAGCTTTCTTT. Its translation is CASSKGQGNTEAFF.

The chain uses TRBV28 and TRBJ1-5, with D hard to call. The V end was cut by 6 bases, the J end by 4 bases, with 16 bases between. CDR3 length equals 15 residues. Germline V gene lookup returns CDR1 MDHEN and CDR2 SYDVKM. CDR3 coding DNA: TGTGCCAGCAGACCCACCGGTCCCGCAAATCAGCCCCAGCATTTT. Its translation is CASRPTGPANQPQHF.

This chain uses TRBV7-6 with TRBJ2-2; D unresolved. The germline V gene encodes CDR1 SGHVS and CDR2 FNYEAQ. V lost 4 bases and J lost 2, with 17 bases in between. The CDR3 runs to 17 residues. CDR3 nucleotide sequence: TGTGCCAGCAGCTCCGGGTCCCTCCTTACAAACACCGGGGAGCTGTTTTTT. It yields the protein CASSSGSLLTNTGELFF.

V and J are TRBV28 and TRBJ1-2, with 8 bases matching TRBD1. The CDR3 totals 16 residues. CDR1 is MDHEN and CDR2 is SYDVKM in the germline V gene. With 6 bases clipped from V and 1 base from J, the junction kept 10 bases outside the gene matches. The CDR3 sequence: CASRPPPGQVNYGYTF. CDR3 nucleotides: TGTGCCAGCAGACCTCCCCCGGGACAGGTTAACTATGGCTACACCTTC.

This sequence joins TRBV30 and TRBJ1-6, with TRBD1 matching 9 bases. The junction had 13 bases not matched to a gene; V was cut back by 3 bases and J by 4 bases. This CDR3 spans 18 amino acids. Germline CDR1 and CDR2: GTSNPN and SVGIG (reference sequence). The CDR3 spells CAWRPRGDRGRYNSPLHF. The CDR3 DNA sequence: TGTGCCTGGAGACCGAGGGGTGACAGGGGGAGATATAATTCACCCCTCCACTTT.

This clone was observed a single time. The chain has TRBV28 and TRBJ2-4, with D possibly matching TRBD1 (7 bases). CDR3 length: 14 residues. Per germline, CDR1 MDHEN and CDR2 SYDVKM. V was shortened by 5 bases and J by 6 bases, with 14 bases between the two germline ends. CDR3 DNA sequence: TGTGCCAGCAGTCCCAGTCAGGGGGGAAACATTCAGTACTTC. It codes for CASSPSQGGNIQYF. Using reference TRBV28 and TRBJ2-4 for the parts outside the CDR3, the full variable domain is DVKVTQSSRYLVKRTGEKVFLECVQDMDHENMFWYRQDPGLGLRLIYFSYDVKMKEKGDIPEGYSVSREKKERFSLILESASTNQTSMYLCASSPSQGGNIQYFGAGTRLSVL.

Regarding this clone: A read error may produce the germline difference seen at one junction end. This same CDR3 is encoded by further DNA sequences in the sample. The chain uses TRBV5-4 and TRBJ1-2; TRBD1 agrees at 9 bases. The germline V gene encodes CDR1 SGHNT and CDR2 YYREEE (reference sequence). This CDR3 contains 15 residues. CDR3 in DNA: TGCGCCAGCAGCTTTGGACAGGGGCTTGGGAATGGCTACACCTTC. It translates to CASSFGQGLGNGYTF.

The rearrangement links TRBV6-4 to TRBJ2-3; TRBD2 matches 8 bases. CDR1 is MRHNA and CDR2 is SNTAGT in the germline V gene. Trimming cost V 4 bases and J 5 bases; bases outside gene matches: 11. The CDR3 consists of 16 residues. Written as DNA, the CDR3 is TGTGCCAGCAGTGCTGACCCGGGGGGGTCCGGAGATACGCAGTATTTT. It codes for CASSADPGGSGDTQYF.

This sequence joins TRBV30 and TRBJ1-5; 12 bases agree with TRBD1. J was trimmed by 6 bases and V by 3 bases; bases with no gene match: 6. CDR1 and CDR2 (germline): GTSNPN, SVGIG (reference sequence). The CDR3 totals 15 residues. The CDR3 region has the DNA TGTGCCTGGAGGGAGGGACAGGGGGCCGGTCAGCCCCAGCATTTT. This sequence encodes CAWREGQGAGQPQHF.

This chain joins TRBV19 and TRBJ2-6; D is unresolved. CDR1 is LNHDA and CDR2 is SQIVND in the germline V gene (reference sequence). V dropped 3 bases and J dropped 5 bases, with 14 bases sitting between them. The CDR3 is 16 amino acids. The CDR3 nucleotides are TGTGCCAGTAGTATCGGGTCAGCTTATAGGGCCAACGTCCTGACTTTC. Amino acid sequence: CASSIGSAYRANVLTF.

This chain joins TRBV27 and TRBJ2-2; 8 bases line up with TRBD1. CDR1 MNHEY and CDR2 SMNVEV come from the germline V gene (reference sequence). The V gene end was trimmed by 6 bases and the J gene end by 1 base; junction bases not matched to a gene: 10. This CDR3 region has 17 residues. CDR3 residues: CASSSSGGVRNTGELFF. The DNA for the CDR3 is TGTGCCAGCAGCTCCTCAGGGGGCGTGCGGAACACCGGGGAGCTGTTTTTT.

CDR3 sequence (DNA): TGTGCCAGCAGTCCCGGACTGGACTACAATGAGCAGTTCTTC. It specifies CASSPGLDYNEQFF. The gene calls are TRBV6-4 and TRBJ2-1, with TRBD2 as a possible D gene (5 bases). There are 14 residues in the CDR3. Germline V CDR1 and CDR2: MRHNA, SNTAGT. The V end lost 5 bases, the J end lost 3 bases, and 11 bases lay between the germline ends.